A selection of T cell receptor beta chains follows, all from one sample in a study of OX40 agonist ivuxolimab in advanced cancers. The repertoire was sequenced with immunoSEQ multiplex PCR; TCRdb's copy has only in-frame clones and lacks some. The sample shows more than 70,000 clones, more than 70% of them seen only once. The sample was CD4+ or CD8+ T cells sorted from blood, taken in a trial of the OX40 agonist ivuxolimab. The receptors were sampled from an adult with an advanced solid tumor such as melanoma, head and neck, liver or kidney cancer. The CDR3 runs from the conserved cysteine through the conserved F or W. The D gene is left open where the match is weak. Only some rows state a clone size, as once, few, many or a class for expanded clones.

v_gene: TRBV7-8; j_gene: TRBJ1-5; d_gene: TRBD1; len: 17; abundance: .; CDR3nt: TGTGCCAGCAGCTTAGGGGCAGGGGGTTGGAGCAATCAGCCCCAGCATTTT; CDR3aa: CASSLGAGGWSNQPQHF
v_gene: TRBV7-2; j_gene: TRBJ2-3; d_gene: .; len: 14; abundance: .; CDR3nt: TGTGCCAGCATCAAAGCGTACCGCACAGATACGCAGTATTTT; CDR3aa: CASIKAYRTDTQYF
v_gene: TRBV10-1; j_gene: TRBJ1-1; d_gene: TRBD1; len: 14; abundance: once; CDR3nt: TGCGCCAGCAGTGTCACCCAGGGGGGCACTGAAGCTTTCTTT; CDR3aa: CASSVTQGGTEAFF
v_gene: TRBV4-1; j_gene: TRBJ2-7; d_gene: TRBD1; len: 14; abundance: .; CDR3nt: TGCGCCAGCAGCCAGCCGGGACAGGGGTACGAGCAGTACTTC; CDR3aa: CASSQPGQGYEQYF
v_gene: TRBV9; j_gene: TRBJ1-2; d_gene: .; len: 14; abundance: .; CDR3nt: TGTGCCAGCAGCTTCACAGGAGATAGCTATGGCTACACCTTC; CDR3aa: CASSFTGDSYGYTF
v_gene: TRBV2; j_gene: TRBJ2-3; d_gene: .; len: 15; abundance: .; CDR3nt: TGTGCCAGCAAGGCTAGGACCGGGGGCGCAGATACGCAGTATTTT; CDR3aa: CASKARTGGADTQYF
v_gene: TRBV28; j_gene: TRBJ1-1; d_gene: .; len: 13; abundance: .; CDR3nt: TGTGCCAGCAGTTCAGGATTCCGCACTGAAGCTTTCTTT; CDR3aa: CASSSGFRTEAFF
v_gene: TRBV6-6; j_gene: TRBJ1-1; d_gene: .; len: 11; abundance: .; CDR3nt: TGTGCCAGCCTTTGGCCCGTTGAAGCTTTCTTT; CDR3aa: CASLWPVEAFF
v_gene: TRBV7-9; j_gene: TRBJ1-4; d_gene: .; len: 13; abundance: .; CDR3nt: TGTGCCAGCAGCTTAGTGTTCAGGGCAGAACTGTTTTTT; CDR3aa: CASSLVFRAELFF
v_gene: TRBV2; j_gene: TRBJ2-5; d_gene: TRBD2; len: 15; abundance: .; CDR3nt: TGTGCCAGCACCTTAGAAGGACTAGCGTTTGAGACCCAGTACTTC; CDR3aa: CASTLEGLAFETQYF
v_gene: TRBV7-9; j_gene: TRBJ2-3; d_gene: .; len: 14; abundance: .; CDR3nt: TGTGCCAGCAGCTTAGTGGGGGGCACAGATACGCAGTATTTT; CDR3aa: CASSLVGGTDTQYF
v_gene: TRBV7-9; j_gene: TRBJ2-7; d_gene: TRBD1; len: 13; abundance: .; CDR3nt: TGTGCCAGCAGCCACGGACAGGGCTACGAGCAGTACTTC; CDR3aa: CASSHGQGYEQYF
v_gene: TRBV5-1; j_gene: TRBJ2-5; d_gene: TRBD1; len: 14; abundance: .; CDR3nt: TGCGCCAGCAGCCCGGACAGGGGACAAGAGACCCAGTACTTC; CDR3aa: CASSPDRGQETQYF
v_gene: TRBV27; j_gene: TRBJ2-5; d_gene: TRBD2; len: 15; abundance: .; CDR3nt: TGTGCCAGCAGCCCATGGACTAGCGGGCGTGAGACCCAGTACTTC; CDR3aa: CASSPWTSGRETQYF
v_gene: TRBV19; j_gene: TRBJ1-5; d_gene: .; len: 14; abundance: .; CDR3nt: TGTGCCAGTAGTATCAGGGGCGGTGGAACGGCCCAGCATTTT; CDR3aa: CASSIRGGGTAQHF
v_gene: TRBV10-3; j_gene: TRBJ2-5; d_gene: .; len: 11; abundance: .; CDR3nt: TGTGCCACCAGGGGAGCAGAGACCCAGTACTTC; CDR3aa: CATRGAETQYF
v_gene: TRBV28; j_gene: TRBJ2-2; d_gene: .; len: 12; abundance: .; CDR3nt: TGTGCCAGCAGTTTGAACGTCGGGGAGCTGTTTTTT; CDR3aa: CASSLNVGELFF
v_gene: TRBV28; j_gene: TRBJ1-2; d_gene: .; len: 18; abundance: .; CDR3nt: TGTGCCAGCACTCATCCCGGGCGTCAGTCTTTGTTTGGCTATGGCTACACCTTC; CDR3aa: CASTHPGRQSLFGYGYTF
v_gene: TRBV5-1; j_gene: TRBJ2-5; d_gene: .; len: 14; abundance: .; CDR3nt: TGCGCCAGCAGCTTGAATAGCGGACAAGAGACCCAGTACTTC; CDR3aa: CASSLNSGQETQYF
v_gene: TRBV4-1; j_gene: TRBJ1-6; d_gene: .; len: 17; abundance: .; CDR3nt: TGCGCCAGCAGCCAAGGGGGTGGGTTTCAAGGGAATTCACCCCTCCACTTT; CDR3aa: CASSQGGGFQGNSPLHF
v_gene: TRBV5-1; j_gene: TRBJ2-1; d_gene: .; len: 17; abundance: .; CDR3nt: TGCGCCAGCAGCTTGGCCGGGGTTGCGGGGTCCTACAATGAGCAGTTCTTC; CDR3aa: CASSLAGVAGSYNEQFF
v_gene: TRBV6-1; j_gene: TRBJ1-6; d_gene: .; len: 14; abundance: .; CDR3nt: TGTGCCAGCAGGGACCTACAGGGTAATTCACCCCTCCACTTT; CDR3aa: CASRDLQGNSPLHF
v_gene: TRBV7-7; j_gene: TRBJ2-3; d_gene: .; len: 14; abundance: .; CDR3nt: TGTGCTAGCAGCCCCCCCGGAAGATCCGATACGCAGTATTTT; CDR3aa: CASSPPGRSDTQYF
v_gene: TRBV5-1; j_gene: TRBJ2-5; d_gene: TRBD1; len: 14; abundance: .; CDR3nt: TGCGCCAGCAGCGCGGACAGGGAACGGGAGACCCAGTACTTC; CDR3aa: CASSADRERETQYF
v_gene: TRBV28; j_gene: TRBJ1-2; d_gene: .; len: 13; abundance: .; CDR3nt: TGTGCCAGCAGTCTGGACACCGACTATGGCTACACCTTC; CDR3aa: CASSLDTDYGYTF
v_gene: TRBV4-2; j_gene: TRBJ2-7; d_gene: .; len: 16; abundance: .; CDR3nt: TGTGCCAGCAGCCAAGCCACAGGGTTATTATCCTACGAGCAGTACTTC; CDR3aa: CASSQATGLLSYEQYF
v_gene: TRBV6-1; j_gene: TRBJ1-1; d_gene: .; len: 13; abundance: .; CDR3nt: TGTGCCAGCAGAGTACAATCGAACACTGAAGCTTTCTTT; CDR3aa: CASRVQSNTEAFF
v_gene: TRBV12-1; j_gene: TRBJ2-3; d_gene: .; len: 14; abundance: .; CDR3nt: TGTGCCAGCAGCTTTACGGTTAGCACAGATACGCAGTATTTT; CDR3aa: CASSFTVSTDTQYF
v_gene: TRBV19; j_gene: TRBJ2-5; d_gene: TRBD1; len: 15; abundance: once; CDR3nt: TGTGCCAGTAGGCGACAGGGGGCGGTCCAAGAGACCCAGTACTTC; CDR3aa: CASRRQGAVQETQYF
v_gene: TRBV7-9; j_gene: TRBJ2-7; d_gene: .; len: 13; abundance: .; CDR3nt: TGTGCCAGCAGCTTACCGGAGCAGTACGAGCAGTACTTC; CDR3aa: CASSLPEQYEQYF
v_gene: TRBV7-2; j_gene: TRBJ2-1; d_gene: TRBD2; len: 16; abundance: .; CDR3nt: TGTGCCAGCAGTTTTAGCGGGGGCTTCTCCTACAATGAGCAGTTCTTC; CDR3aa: CASSFSGGFSYNEQFF
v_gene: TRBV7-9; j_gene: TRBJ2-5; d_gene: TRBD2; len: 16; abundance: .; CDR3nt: TGTGCCAGCAGCTTTGGACTAGCGGGAGTGGTGGAGACCCAGTACTTC; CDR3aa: CASSFGLAGVVETQYF
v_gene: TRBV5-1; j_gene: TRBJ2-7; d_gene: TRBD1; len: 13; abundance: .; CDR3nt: TGCGCCAGCAAAGACAGGGCTTCCTACGAGCAGTACTTC; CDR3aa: CASKDRASYEQYF
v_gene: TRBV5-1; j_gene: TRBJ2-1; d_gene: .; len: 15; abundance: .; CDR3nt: TGCGCCAGCAGGTCCGGGACGAACTCCTACAATGAGCAGTTCTTC; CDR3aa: CASRSGTNSYNEQFF
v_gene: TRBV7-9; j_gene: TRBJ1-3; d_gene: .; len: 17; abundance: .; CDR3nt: TGTGCCAGCAGGGAACAGGGCGGATCCTTCTCTGGAAACACCATATATTTT; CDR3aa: CASREQGGSFSGNTIYF
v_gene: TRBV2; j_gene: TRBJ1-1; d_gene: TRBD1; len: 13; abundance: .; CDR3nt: TGTGCCAGCAGCTCATCACGACAGGGGGCCGCTTTCTTT; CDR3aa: CASSSSRQGAAFF
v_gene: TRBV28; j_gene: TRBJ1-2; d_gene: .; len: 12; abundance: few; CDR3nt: TGTGCCAGCAGTTTGGGACAATATGGCTACACCTTC; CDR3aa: CASSLGQYGYTF
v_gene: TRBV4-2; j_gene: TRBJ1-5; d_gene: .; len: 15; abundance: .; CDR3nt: TGTGCCAGCAGCCAATCGGGACCTAGCAATCAGCCCCAGCATTTT; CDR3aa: CASSQSGPSNQPQHF
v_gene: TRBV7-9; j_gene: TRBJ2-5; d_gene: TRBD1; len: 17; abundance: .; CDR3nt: TGTGCCAGCAGCTTAGGAATTGTACAGGGGGCTGTGGAGACCCAGTACTTC; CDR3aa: CASSLGIVQGAVETQYF
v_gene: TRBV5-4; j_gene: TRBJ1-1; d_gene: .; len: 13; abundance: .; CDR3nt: TGTGCCAGCAGCTTGTCTAGGAACACTGAAGCTTTCTTT; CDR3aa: CASSLSRNTEAFF
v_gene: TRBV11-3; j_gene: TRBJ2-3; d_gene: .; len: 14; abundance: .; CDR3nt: TGTGCCAGCAGCTTGAGCTTGAGCACAGATACGCAGTATTTT; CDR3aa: CASSLSLSTDTQYF
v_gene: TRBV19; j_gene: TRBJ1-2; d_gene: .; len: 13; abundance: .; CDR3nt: TGTGCCAGTTTGGACAGAGTGAACTATGGCTACACCTTC; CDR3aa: CASLDRVNYGYTF
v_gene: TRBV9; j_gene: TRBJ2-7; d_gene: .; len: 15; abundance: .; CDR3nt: TGTGCCAGCAGCGTAGGTTCTTGGGGGCTCTACGAGCAGTACTTC; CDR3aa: CASSVGSWGLYEQYF
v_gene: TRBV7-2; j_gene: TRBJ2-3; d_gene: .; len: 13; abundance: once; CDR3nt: TGTGCCAGCAGCTTAGTTTGGGATGATACGCAGTATTTT; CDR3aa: CASSLVWDDTQYF